These 29 T cell receptor beta chains originate from one sample sequenced in a study of CD8 T cell repertoires and HIV-1 epitope variants. Here immunoSEQ multiplex PCR was the method, and the copy in TCRdb shows in-frame clones only, minus some. The table includes some 5,900 clones, more than 50% detected once. The antigens for these receptors are not known. Sequenced: cultured CD8+ T cells derived from PBMCs. The receptor set was obtained from a male donor with HIV.

The chain joins TRBV16 to TRBJ2-2, with a weak D call TRBD2 (6 bases). CDR3 length equals 14 residues. Germline CDR1 reads KGHSY; CDR2 reads FQNENV. V was trimmed by 7 bases and J by 3 bases, leaving 12 bases between them. The CDR3 DNA reads TGTGCCAGCACTGGGGGGACGGACACCGGGGAGCTGTTTTTT. Its protein is CASTGGTDTGELFF.

The V gene is TRBV28, the J gene TRBJ2-5; no reliable D call. Germline V gives CDR1 MDHEN, CDR2 SYDVKM. The CDR3 loop spans 12 amino acids. Deletions cut 1 base from V and 5 bases from J, with 5 bases between. The CDR3 is CASSLLVETQYF. CDR3 DNA: TGTGCCAGCAGTTTATTAGTGGAGACCCAGTACTTC.

V is TRBV5-4 and J is TRBJ2-5; D is perhaps TRBD1 (6 bases). The germline V gene encodes CDR1 SGHNT and CDR2 YYREEE (reference sequence). The V gene lost 3 bases and the J gene lost 1 base, with 10 bases spanning the gap. The CDR3 covers 14 residues. CDR3 sequence reads: CASSYGQSQETQYF. The CDR3, as DNA: TGTGCCAGCAGCTACGGACAGTCCCAAGAGACCCAGTACTTC.

J is TRBJ2-7 and V is TRBV4-3; 14 nucleotides agree with TRBD2. This CDR3 is 15 amino acids long. Germline V gene sequence: CDR1 LGHNA, CDR2 YSLEER. Germline trimming cut 4 bases from V and 2 bases from J; bases unmatched to any gene: 1. The CDR3 nucleotides read TGCGCCAGCAGCCTGGGACTAGCGGGGGCCTACGAGCAGTACTTC. Translating gives CASSLGLAGAYEQYF.

Only a few counts were recorded for this clone. The chain employs TRBV18 and TRBJ2-3, with TRBD1 matching 7 bases. The junction had 16 bases not matched to a gene; V was cut back by 4 bases and J by 0 bases. This CDR3 has 19 amino acids. CDR1 is KGHSH and CDR2 is LQKENI in the germline V gene. The CDR3 here is CASSQLNRGQDPSTDTQYF. The CDR3 DNA reads TGTGCCAGCTCACAACTTAACCGAGGACAGGACCCTAGCACAGATACGCAGTATTTT.

The V gene is TRBV30, the J gene TRBJ2-7, with 7 bases identical to TRBD1. The germline V gene encodes CDR1 GTSNPN and CDR2 SVGIG (reference sequence). V lost 2 bases, J lost 4 bases, and 8 bases stayed unmatched. This CDR3 region has 14 residues. The CDR3 region is CAWSFSRGMYEQYF. The DNA of the CDR3 is TGTGCCTGGAGTTTCTCCAGGGGGATGTACGAGCAGTACTTC.

CDR3 DNA sequence: TGCGCCAGCAGCTTGGAGCCAGGGATGTTAGACGAGCAGTACTTC. As protein: CASSLEPGMLDEQYF. The chain uses TRBV5-1 and TRBJ2-7; maybe TRBD1 (5 bases). The germline V gene encodes CDR1 SGHRS and CDR2 YFSETQ. The CDR3 totals 15 residues. Trimming stripped 0 bases from V and 5 bases from J, with 15 bases between.

J is TRBJ2-3 and V is TRBV28, with 9 bases aligning to TRBD2. Per germline, CDR1 MDHEN and CDR2 SYDVKM. The CDR3 consists of 17 residues. The J segment lost 1 base and the V segment lost 3 bases, leaving 8 bases of the junction unmatched. CDR3 sequence: CASSFRLAGVGTDTQYF. In DNA form, the CDR3 reads TGTGCCAGCAGTTTTCGTTTAGCGGGAGTTGGCACAGATACGCAGTATTTT.

The V call is TRBV25-1, the J call TRBJ2-3; tentative D call: TRBD2 (6 bases). Germline V gene sequence: CDR1 MGHDK, CDR2 SYGVNS. Trimming took off 1 base at V and 0 bases at J, with 8 bases between the two ends. The CDR3 runs 15 residues. The CDR3 sequence: CASSEWGTSTDTQYF. In nucleotides, the CDR3 is TGTGCCAGCAGTGAATGGGGGACTAGCACAGATACGCAGTATTTT.

The chain links TRBV29-1 to TRBJ1-1; D is unresolved. The CDR3 is 11 amino acids. Between the trimmed V and J ends, which lost 3 bases and 4 bases, there was a span of 6 bases. Per germline, CDR1 SQVTM and CDR2 ANQGSEA. CDR3 sequence reads: CSVEGSTEAFF. The CDR3 DNA follows: TGCAGCGTTGAGGGCAGCACTGAAGCTTTCTTT.

This rearrangement joins TRBV5-1 to TRBJ2-1, with D maybe TRBD2 (6 bases). Germline loops: CDR1 SGHRS, CDR2 YFSETQ. CDR3 length: 18 residues. V lost 5 bases and J lost 0, with 21 bases in between. The CDR3 nucleotides are TGCGCCAGCAGTTCCCTCGACCTAGCGATTAGCTCCTACAATGAGCAGTTCTTC. It encodes CASSSLDLAISSYNEQFF. Using reference TRBV5-1 and TRBJ2-1 for the parts outside the CDR3, the full variable domain is KAGVTQTPRYLIKTRGQQVTLSCSPISGHRSVSWYQQTPGQGLQFLFEYFSETQRNKGNFPGRFSGRQFSNSRSEMNVSTLELGDSALYLCASSSLDLAISSYNEQFFGPGTRLTVL.

This clone showed up just a few times. The chain employs TRBV20-1 and TRBJ1-1; no definite D call. The CDR3 loop spans 11 amino acids. V was trimmed by 0 bases and J by 8 bases, leaving 7 bases between them. Per germline, CDR1 DFQATT and CDR2 SNEGSKA (reference sequence). CDR3 amino acids: CSARDQGEAFF. The CDR3 region has the DNA TGCAGTGCTAGAGATCAAGGAGAAGCTTTCTTT.

There are a few counts of this clone. V gene TRBV4-3 combines with J gene TRBJ2-5; 9 positions agree with TRBD1. CDR3 size: 15 residues. V dropped 1 base and J dropped 4; count of bases not matched to a gene: 4. The germline CDR1 and CDR2 sequences are LGHNA and YSLEER. Here the CDR3 DNA reads TGCGCCAGCAGCCAAGCGACAGGGGGGTTAGAGACCCAGTACTTC. Translation gives CASSQATGGLETQYF.

This clone was picked up a small number of times. The chain employs TRBV7-9 and TRBJ2-2; TRBD1 might be the D (5 bases). CDR3 size: 16 residues. The germline CDR1 and CDR2 sequences are SEHNR and FQNEAQ (reference sequence). V lost 5 bases and J lost 2, with 15 bases in between. The CDR3 nucleotides read TGTGCCAGCAGCCCTATTCGGACACCTAACACCGGGGAGCTGTTTTTT. It codes for CASSPIRTPNTGELFF.

This chain uses TRBV5-5 with TRBJ2-7, with a weak D call TRBD1 (5 bases). V gave up 2 bases and J gave up 4 bases, with 13 bases separating them. The V gene's germline CDR1 is SGHKS and CDR2 YYEKEE (reference sequence). The CDR3 spans 14 residues. The chain's CDR3 is CASSLSRVPYEQYF. The CDR3 DNA sequence: TGTGCCAGCAGCTTATCCAGGGTGCCATACGAGCAGTACTTC. Full variable domain (outside the CDR3, taken from reference TRBV5-5 and TRBJ2-7): DAGVTQSPTHLIKTRGQQVTLRCSPISGHKSVSWYQQVLGQGPQFIFQYYEKEERGRGNFPDRFSARQFPNYSSELNVNALLLGDSALYLCASSLSRVPYEQYFGPGTRLTVT.

The rearrangement joins TRBV18 to TRBJ2-7; 11 bases align to TRBD2. Germline CDR1 reads KGHSH; CDR2 reads LQKENI. Losses at the gene ends were 3 bases for V and 4 bases for J; bases not matched to a gene: 2. The CDR3 totals 14 residues. The CDR3 protein is CASSPGTSGYEQYF. The CDR3 DNA sequence: TGTGCCAGCTCACCCGGGACTAGCGGTTACGAGCAGTACTTC.

The chain recombines TRBV5-5 with TRBJ1-2; D is undetermined. CDR1 and CDR2 from the germline V gene are SGHKS and YYEKEE (reference sequence). The V and J ends lost 4 bases and 1 base respectively, with 8 bases between them. This CDR3 has 13 residues. The CDR3 sequence is CASSVKDNYGYTF. Here the CDR3 DNA reads TGTGCCAGCAGCGTGAAGGATAACTATGGCTACACCTTC.

The J gene is TRBJ1-1, the V gene TRBV19; 8 nucleotides align to TRBD1. This CDR3 spans 14 amino acids. The germline gives CDR1 LNHDA, CDR2 SQIVND (reference sequence). Trimming cost V 6 bases and J 1 base; bases outside gene matches: 4. The CDR3 region has the DNA TGTGCCAGTAGGACAGGGGTGCGGAACACTGAAGCTTTCTTT. It yields the protein CASRTGVRNTEAFF.

The genes are TRBV7-2 and TRBJ2-2, with a tentative D call TRBD1 (5 bases). The germline V gene has CDR1 SGHTA and CDR2 FQGNSA. Trimming removed 1 base at V and 4 bases at J, with 7 bases between. This CDR3 spans 14 amino acids. As DNA, the CDR3 is TGTGCCAGCAGCTTAGGGCAGGGCACCGGGGAGCTGTTTTTT. Translation gives CASSLGQGTGELFF.

The rearrangement uses TRBV11-2 and TRBJ2-7, with a tentative D call TRBD1 (5 bases). In germline, CDR1 is SGHAT, CDR2 FQNNGV. The CDR3 consists of 14 residues. V gave up 4 bases and J gave up 6 bases, with 16 bases separating them. DNA for the CDR3: TGTGCCAGCAGCTCCATCGGTGGGCAGGGCGAGCAGTACTTC. Its protein is CASSSIGGQGEQYF.

Only a few counts were recorded for this clone. This rearrangement joins TRBV7-9 to TRBJ1-2, with D possibly matching TRBD1 (5 bases). The CDR3 spans 15 residues. Trimming took off 7 bases at V and 2 bases at J, with 17 bases between the two ends. Germline V gives CDR1 SEHNR, CDR2 FQNEAQ (reference sequence). The CDR3 DNA reads TGTGCCAGCATAGCCCCCCAGGGCCCCAACTATGGCTACACCTTC. This encodes CASIAPQGPNYGYTF.

The chain combines TRBV5-5 with TRBJ2-3, with 8 bases matching TRBD2. J gave up 3 bases and V 0 bases, and 6 bases lay outside the gene matches. In germline, CDR1 is SGHKS, CDR2 YYEKEE (reference sequence). The CDR3 covers 16 residues. CDR3 sequence (DNA): TGTGCCAGCAGCTTGGGTTCGAGCGGGAGTACAGATACGCAGTATTTT. Its protein product is CASSLGSSGSTDTQYF.

The chain links TRBV6-1 to TRBJ2-1, with D hard to call. The CDR3 has 15 amino acids. Trimming left V 6 bases short and J 3 bases short, with 15 bases between. CDR1 and CDR2 (germline): MNHNS, SASEGT. The CDR3 here is CASSESPPVYNEQFF. DNA for the CDR3: TGTGCCAGCAGCGAATCCCCCCCAGTCTACAATGAGCAGTTCTTC.

This chain joins TRBV19 and TRBJ1-1; D is perhaps TRBD1 (5 bases). The germline CDR1 and CDR2 sequences are LNHDA and SQIVND (reference sequence). V was clipped by 4 bases and J by 4 bases, with 10 bases between them. This CDR3 has 13 residues. As DNA, the CDR3 is TGTGCCAGTAGTAGACGGGGGGTCACTGAAGCTTTCTTT. It yields the protein CASSRRGVTEAFF.

The chain uses TRBV5-6 and TRBJ2-7; 8 bases match TRBD1. Trimming cost V 2 bases and J 3 bases; bases outside gene matches: 1. The CDR3 is made up of 13 amino acids. Germline V gene lookup returns CDR1 SGHDT and CDR2 YYEEEE. The CDR3 here is CASSLQGDYEQYF. The CDR3 DNA reads TGTGCCAGCAGCTTACAGGGGGACTACGAGCAGTACTTC.

This clone is termed medium-sized. V and J are TRBV19 and TRBJ1-1; the D gene is possibly TRBD1 (5 bases). Germline CDR1 is LNHDA and CDR2 is SQIVND (reference sequence). The length of the CDR3 is 15 residues. The ends were cut back, 5 bases at V and 0 bases at J, with 13 bases in the middle. CDR3 sequence reads: CASSDYGALNTEAFF. DNA of the CDR3: TGTGCCAGTAGTGATTACGGGGCTCTGAACACTGAAGCTTTCTTT.

The rearrangement links TRBV4-2 to TRBJ2-2; a weak D match, TRBD1 (5 bases). Germline V gene sequence: CDR1 LGHNA, CDR2 YNFKEQ. CDR3 length equals 16 residues. V lost 0 bases, J lost 0 bases, and 8 bases lay in between. In DNA form, the CDR3 reads TGTGCCAGCAGCCAAGATGGCAGGGCGAACACCGGGGAGCTGTTTTTT. Amino acids: CASSQDGRANTGELFF.

V and J are TRBV7-9 and TRBJ2-6; a weak D match, TRBD1 (5 bases). The CDR3 has 17 residues. CDR1 and CDR2 from the germline V gene are SEHNR and FQNEAQ (reference sequence). V lost 4 bases, J lost 0 bases, and 13 bases lay in between. DNA of the CDR3: TGTGCCAGCAGCTCCAGGGCCCAGTACTCTGGGGCCAACGTCCTGACTTTC. Its protein is CASSSRAQYSGANVLTF.

V is TRBV7-2 and J is TRBJ2-7; possible D gene TRBD2, 6 bases. Trimming shortened V by 3 bases and J by 3 bases, and 15 bases separated the two germline ends. Germline CDR1 is SGHTA and CDR2 is FQGNSA. There are 15 residues in the CDR3. CDR3 region: CASSFPPAGLYEQYF. The CDR3 coding sequence is TGTGCCAGCAGCTTTCCCCCAGCGGGCCTCTACGAGCAGTACTTC.